The T cell receptor (beta chain) under discussion was sequenced for a study of cytomegalovirus exposure and HLA in healthy donors. This CDR3 is built from 17 residues. Germline V gene lookup returns CDR1 MGHRA and CDR2 YSYEKL. The V gene end was trimmed by 2 bases and the J gene end by 5 bases; junction bases not matched to a gene: 8. A multiplex PCR was run with 60 Vbeta primers and 13 Jbeta primers. Assay: immunoSEQ multiplex PCR; the TCRdb copy retains only in-frame clones and omits some. The data show about 120,000 clones, 75% to 85% seen once. The chain carries TRBV4-1 and TRBJ2-2; TRBD1 matches at 10 bases. Sequencing input: PBMCs. The source is a man aged 25-40 years in good health and CMV-seropositive. In DNA form, the CDR3 reads TGCGCCAGCAGCCAAACTGTGGGACAGGGGAAAACCGGGGAGCTGTTTTTT. Translated: CASSQTVGQGKTGELFF.